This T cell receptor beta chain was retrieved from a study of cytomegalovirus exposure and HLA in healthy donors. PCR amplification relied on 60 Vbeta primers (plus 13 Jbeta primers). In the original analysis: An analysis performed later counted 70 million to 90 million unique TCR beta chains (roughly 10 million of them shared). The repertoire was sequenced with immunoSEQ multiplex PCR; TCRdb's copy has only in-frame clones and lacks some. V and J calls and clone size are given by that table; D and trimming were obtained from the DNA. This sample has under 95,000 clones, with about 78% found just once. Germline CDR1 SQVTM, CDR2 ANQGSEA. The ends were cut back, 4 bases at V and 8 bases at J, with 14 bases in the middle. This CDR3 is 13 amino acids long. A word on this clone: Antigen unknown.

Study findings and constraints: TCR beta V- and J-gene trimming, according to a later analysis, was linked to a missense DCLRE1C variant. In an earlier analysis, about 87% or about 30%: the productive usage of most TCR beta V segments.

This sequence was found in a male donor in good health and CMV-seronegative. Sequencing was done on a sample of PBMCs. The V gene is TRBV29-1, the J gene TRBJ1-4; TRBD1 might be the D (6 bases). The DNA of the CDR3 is TGCAGCGTTGCAGAACAGGGATGGGAAAAACTGTTTTTT. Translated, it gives CSVAEQGWEKLFF.